The entry that follows covers one T cell receptor (beta chain) sequence. The antigen is not known. The sample is drawn from a study of CXCR3-negative and CXCR3-positive naive CD8 T cells. TRB cDNA was prepared as libraries by UMI-labeled 5' RACE. For each CDR3 protein, TCRdb gives one entry from its re-call of the 5' RACE reads, without DNA. The sample data list over 50,000 distinct CDR3 sequences. Germline V gene sequence: CDR1 SQVTM, CDR2 ANQGSEA. The CDR3 extends over 15 amino acids. Study observations and caveats: Whereas both naive subsets had comparably high diversity, memory CD8+ cells had much lower diversity. CXCR3 expression dropped partially after cryopreservation, and most assays relied on fresh PBMCs. CD5 surface expression was similar among naive subsets, and TCR strength was estimated by inference from TRB CDR3 properties. Relative to CXCR3-negative naive cells, CXCR3-positive naive cells had more hydrophobic TRB CDR3s.

The sequenced sample consisted of naive CXCR3+ CD8+ T cells from blood. Subset given: CD45RO-CCR7+CD27+CD95- naive CD8+ T cells expressing CXCR3 (TNR3+). The chain joins TRBV29-1 to TRBJ2-2; TCRdb's D call of TRBD1 is untestable without DNA. The sequence derives from a human donor in good health. Some clones in this sample may be carry-over from other donors' samples. CDR3 region: CSVHPGQGNTGELFF.